This TCR beta chain is from a study of T cells in Graves' hyperthyroidism and ophthalmopathy. This clonotype has ten or more counts. Regions amplified from RNA transcripts were the TCR beta CDR3 regions. Initially, a first-round RT-PCR of the TCR CDR3 employed the HTBI primer set. TCRdb recomputed calls from the multiplex PCR reads with MiXCR, one row per CDR3 protein. The sample has 600,000 to 850,000 distinct CDR3 sequences, roughly a sixth seen once. Hyperthyroidism had been newly diagnosed in patients aged 18 to 65, and its duration was under 2 months. A sample of blood taken at first hyperthyroidism diagnosis preceded any ophthalmopathy symptoms. The CDR3 is 14 amino acids. Germline values: CDR1 MNHEY, CDR2 SVGEGT. V was trimmed by 4 bases and J by 5 bases, leaving 15 bases between them.

Sequenced sample: blood. The receptor was isolated from a woman in her 50s with Graves' hyperthyroidism that later progressed to Graves' ophthalmopathy. The chain recombines TRBV6-2 or TRBV6-3 with TRBJ2-7; possible D gene TRBD2, 6 bases. The CDR3: CASSSGVYGNEQYF. In DNA, the CDR3 is TGTGCCAGCAGTTCGGGAGTATACGGGAACGAGCAGTACTTC.